The entry below describes one TCR beta chain. Original methodology: It was from reference gene primer amplification that nucleated cell counts were estimated. Sequencing was performed with immunoSEQ multiplex PCR; in TCRdb, only in-frame clones are kept and a portion is missing. V, J and clone size derive from that table, while D and trimming were established from the DNA sequence. This sample has some 200,000 clones, with around 85% found just once. The sample originates from a study of blood T cell repertoires in COVID-19. Study-wide context: From the United States, Italy and Spain came samples of acute and convalescent COVID-19.

Followed over time, Seattle patients had been enrolled while infection was active. The length of the CDR3 is 13 residues. Germline loops: CDR1 SGHAT, CDR2 FQDESV (reference sequence). V was pared by 7 bases and J by 8 bases, with 15 bases between. The sample taken for sequencing was peripheral blood. The sequence was collected from a woman in her seventies with COVID-19, enrolled during active disease. The rearrangement uses TRBV11-1 and TRBJ2-1; weak D call: TRBD1 (5 bases). The CDR3 spells CASTPGPADEQFF. The CDR3 nucleotides read TGTGCCAGCACCCCAGGGCCTGCGGATGAGCAGTTCTTC.